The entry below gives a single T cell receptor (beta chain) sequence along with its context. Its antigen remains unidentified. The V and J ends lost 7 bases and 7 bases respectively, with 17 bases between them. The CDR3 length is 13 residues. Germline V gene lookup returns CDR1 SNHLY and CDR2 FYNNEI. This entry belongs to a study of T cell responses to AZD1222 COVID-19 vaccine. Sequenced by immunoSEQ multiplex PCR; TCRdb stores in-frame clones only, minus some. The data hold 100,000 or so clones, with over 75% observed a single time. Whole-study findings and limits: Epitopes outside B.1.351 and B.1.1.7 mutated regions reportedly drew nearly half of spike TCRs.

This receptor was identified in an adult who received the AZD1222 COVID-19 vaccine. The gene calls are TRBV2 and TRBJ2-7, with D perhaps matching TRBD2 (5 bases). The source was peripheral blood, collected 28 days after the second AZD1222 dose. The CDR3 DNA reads TGTGCCAGCAAGGAGGACCCCGTAAGAGAGCAGTACTTC. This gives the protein CASKEDPVREQYF.